The 14 T cell receptor beta chains below all came from one sample that was sequenced in a study of T cell responses to AZD1222 COVID-19 vaccine. Produced via immunoSEQ multiplex PCR; TCRdb's table is partial and in-frame only. The repertoire holds about 180,000 clones, with almost 90% as singletons. Sequencing was performed on peripheral blood, taken 28 days after the second AZD1222 dose. Receptors originate from an adult who received the AZD1222 COVID-19 vaccine.

This chain joins TRBV19 and TRBJ2-3; 9 positions agree with TRBD1. V dropped 5 bases and J dropped 3; count of bases not matched to a gene: 3. The CDR3 sequence is 14 residues long. CDR1 LNHDA and CDR2 SQIVND come from the germline V gene (reference sequence). The CDR3 reads CASSLGQGTDTQYF. CDR3 in DNA: TGTGCCAGTAGTTTGGGACAGGGAACAGATACGCAGTATTTT.

The chain combines TRBV9 with TRBJ2-1, with 11 bases that match TRBD2. CDR1 and CDR2 (germline): SGDLS, YYNGEE. Unmatched junction bases numbered 10, after V lost 0 bases and J lost 5 bases. The CDR3 is made up of 18 amino acids. The CDR3 DNA is TGTGCCAGCAGCGTAGGTAATCTAGCGGGGGGCCTCGACAATGAGCAGTTCTTC. Translated, it gives CASSVGNLAGGLDNEQFF.

The V call is TRBV6-2 or TRBV6-3, the J call TRBJ2-4, with D perhaps matching TRBD1 (6 bases). V was pared by 5 bases and J by 9 bases, with 14 bases between. This CDR3 is 13 amino acids long. CDR1 MNHEY and CDR2 SVGEGT come from the germline V gene. The CDR3 loop reads CASSPGTLGIQYF. The CDR3 coding sequence is TGTGCCAGCAGTCCCGGGACATTAGGCATTCAGTACTTC.

The chain joins TRBV9 to TRBJ2-1; no reliable D call. This CDR3 is 12 amino acids long. Germline V gene lookup returns CDR1 SGDLS and CDR2 YYNGEE. V lost 4 bases and J lost 3, with 5 bases in between. This chain's CDR3 is CASSTDYNEQFF. For the CDR3, the DNA is TGTGCCAGCAGCACGGACTACAATGAGCAGTTCTTC. The full variable domain, in which reference TRBV9 and TRBJ2-1 provide the parts outside the CDR3, is DSGVTQTPKHLITATGQRVTLRCSPRSGDLSVYWYQQSLDQGLQFLIQYYNGEERAKGNILERFSAQQFPDLHSELNLSSLELGDSALYFCASSTDYNEQFFGPGTRLTVL.

The chain carries TRBV7-2 and TRBJ2-2, with D perhaps matching TRBD2 (6 bases). The CDR3 has 12 amino acids. CDR1 and CDR2 (germline): SGHTA, FQGNSA. V was shortened by 3 bases and J by 8 bases, with 7 bases between the two germline ends. Written as DNA, the CDR3 is TGTGCCAGCAGCTTCGGAGGGGGGGAGCTGTTTTTT. This encodes CASSFGGGELFF.

The chain links TRBV6-5 to TRBJ2-3; D is ambiguous. V gave up 3 bases and J gave up 5 bases, with 9 bases separating them. The CDR3 consists of 13 residues. Germline lookup yields CDR1 MNHEY and CDR2 SVGAGI. The CDR3 sequence: CASSYSPGDTQYF. The CDR3 bases are TGTGCCAGCAGTTATTCTCCGGGAGATACGCAGTATTTT.

V gene TRBV6-2 or TRBV6-3 combines with J gene TRBJ1-1; 7 bases line up with TRBD1. V dropped 5 bases and J dropped 0; count of bases not matched to a gene: 12. The CDR3 sequence is 17 residues long. The germline V gene has CDR1 MNHEY and CDR2 SVGEGT. The CDR3 region is CASSPPGQRSMNTEAFF. Written as DNA, the CDR3 is TGTGCCAGCAGTCCCCCGGGACAGCGGAGTATGAACACTGAAGCTTTCTTT.

V is TRBV30 and J is TRBJ2-5; TRBD2 matches at 8 bases. The CDR3 spans 13 residues. In germline, CDR1 is GTSNPN, CDR2 SVGIG (reference sequence). Trimming took 4 bases from V and 5 from J; bases not matched to a gene: 6. The chain's CDR3 is CAWKRGGGETQYF. DNA for the CDR3: TGTGCCTGGAAGAGGGGCGGGGGGGAGACCCAGTACTTC. Combining the CDR3 with reference TRBV30 and TRBJ2-5 gives the whole variable domain SQTIHQWPATLVQPVGSPLSLECTVEGTSNPNLYWYRQAAGRGLQLLFYSVGIGQISSEVPQNLSASRPQDRQFILSSKKLLLSDSGFYLCAWKRGGGETQYFGPGTRLLVL.

The chain couples TRBV19 to TRBJ1-2; D gene ambiguous. Germline V gene data show CDR1 as LNHDA and CDR2 as SQIVND (reference sequence). V was trimmed by 1 base and J by 8 bases, leaving 20 bases between them. The CDR3 contains 16 residues. The CDR3 nucleotides read TGTGCCAGTAGTATAGTTTCCACCTCATCCTACGTCGGCTACACCTTC. The encoded protein is CASSIVSTSSYVGYTF.

Here the CDR3 DNA reads TGCGCCAGCAGCTTGCAGGGTACCTACAATGAGCAGTTCTTC. As protein: CASSLQGTYNEQFF. The gene calls are TRBV5-1 and TRBJ2-1; the D gene is possibly TRBD1 (5 bases). The germline V gene has CDR1 SGHRS and CDR2 YFSETQ. The CDR3 runs to 14 residues. V lost 1 base, J lost 2 bases, and 7 bases lay in between.

The chain has TRBV14 and TRBJ2-3; 7 bases fit TRBD2. Germline CDR1 is SGHDN and CDR2 is FVKESK. The V segment lost 4 bases and the J segment 7 bases; nucleotides outside the gene matches: 5. CDR3 size: 13 residues. This CDR3 reads CASSLRGTNTQYF. For the CDR3, the DNA is TGTGCCAGCAGCCTGCGGGGGACTAATACGCAGTATTTT.

The J gene is TRBJ2-7, the V gene TRBV11-3, with a tentative D call TRBD1 (5 bases). The germline V gene has CDR1 SGHNT and CDR2 YENEEA. The CDR3 is 16 amino acids. The V end lost 1 base, the J end lost 2 bases, and 15 bases lay between the germline ends. Here the CDR3 DNA reads TGTGCCAGCAGCTTAGTACAGGAGACTCTAACCTACGAGCAGTACTTC. Amino acids: CASSLVQETLTYEQYF. Based on the CDR3 plus reference TRBV11-3 and TRBJ2-7, the full variable domain is EAGVVQSPRYKIIEKKQPVAFWCNPISGHNTLYWYLQNLGQGPELLIRYENEEAVDDSQLPKDRFSAERLKGVDSTLKIQPAELGDSAVYLCASSLVQETLTYEQYFGPGTRLTVT.

The rearrangement uses TRBV18 and TRBJ2-5; 10 bases map to TRBD1. Germline CDR1 and CDR2: KGHSH and LQKENI. The V segment lost 3 bases and the J segment 4 bases; nucleotides outside the gene matches: 8. The CDR3 is 16 amino acids. The CDR3 is CASSPTGQGGRETQYF. CDR3 DNA sequence: TGTGCCAGCTCACCCACCGGACAGGGGGGCCGAGAGACCCAGTACTTC.

The chain joins TRBV11-2 to TRBJ2-5; TRBD1 matches at 12 bases. Germline V gives CDR1 SGHAT, CDR2 FQNNGV. The CDR3 length is 16 residues. V was clipped by 3 bases and J by 5 bases; unmatched bases: 7. CDR3 DNA sequence: TGTGCCAGCAGCTTGCAAGGGACAGGGGGCTACGAGACCCAGTACTTC. Encoded protein: CASSLQGTGGYETQYF.